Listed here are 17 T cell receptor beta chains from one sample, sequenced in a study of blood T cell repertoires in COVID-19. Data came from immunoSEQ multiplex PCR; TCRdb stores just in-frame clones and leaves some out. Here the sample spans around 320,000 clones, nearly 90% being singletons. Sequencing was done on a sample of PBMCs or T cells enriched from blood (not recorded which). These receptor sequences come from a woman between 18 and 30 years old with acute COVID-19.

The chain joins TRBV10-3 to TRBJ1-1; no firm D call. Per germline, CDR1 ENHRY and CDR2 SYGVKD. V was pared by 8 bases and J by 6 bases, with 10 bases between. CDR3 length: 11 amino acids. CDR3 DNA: TGTGCCATCCAATCCGGGGCTGAAGCTTTCTTT. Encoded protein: CAIQSGAEAFF.

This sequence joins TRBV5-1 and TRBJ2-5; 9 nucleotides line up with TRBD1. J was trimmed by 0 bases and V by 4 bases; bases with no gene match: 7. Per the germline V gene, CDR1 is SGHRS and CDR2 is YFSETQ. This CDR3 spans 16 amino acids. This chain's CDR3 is CASSPAWDRDQETQYF. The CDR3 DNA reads TGCGCCAGCAGCCCAGCGTGGGACAGGGACCAAGAGACCCAGTACTTC.

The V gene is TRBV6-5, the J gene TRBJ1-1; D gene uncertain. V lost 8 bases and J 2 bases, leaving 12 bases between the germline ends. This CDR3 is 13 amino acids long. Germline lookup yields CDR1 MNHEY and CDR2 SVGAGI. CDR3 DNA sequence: TGTGCCAGCTTCGGCAGACTTAACACTGAAGCTTTCTTT. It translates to CASFGRLNTEAFF.

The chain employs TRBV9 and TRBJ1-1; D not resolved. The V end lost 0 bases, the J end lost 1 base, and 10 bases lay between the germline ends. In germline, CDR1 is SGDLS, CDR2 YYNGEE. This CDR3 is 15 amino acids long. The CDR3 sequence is CASSVVAGTNTEAFF. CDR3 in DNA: TGTGCCAGCAGCGTAGTGGCGGGCACGAACACTGAAGCTTTCTTT. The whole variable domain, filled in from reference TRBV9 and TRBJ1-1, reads DSGVTQTPKHLITATGQRVTLRCSPRSGDLSVYWYQQSLDQGLQFLIQYYNGEERAKGNILERFSAQQFPDLHSELNLSSLELGDSALYFCASSVVAGTNTEAFFGQGTRLTVV.

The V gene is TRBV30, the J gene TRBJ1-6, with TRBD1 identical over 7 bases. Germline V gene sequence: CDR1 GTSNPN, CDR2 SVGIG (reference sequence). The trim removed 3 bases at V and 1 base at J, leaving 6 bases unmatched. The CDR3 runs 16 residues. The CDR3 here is CAWRPTGFSYNSPLHF. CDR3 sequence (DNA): TGTGCCTGGAGGCCGACAGGGTTTTCCTATAATTCACCCCTCCACTTT.

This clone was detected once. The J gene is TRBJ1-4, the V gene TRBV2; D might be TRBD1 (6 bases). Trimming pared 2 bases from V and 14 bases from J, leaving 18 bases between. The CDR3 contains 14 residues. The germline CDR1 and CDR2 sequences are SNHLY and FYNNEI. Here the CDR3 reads CASSEPPGGGRLFF. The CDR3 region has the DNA TGTGCCAGCAGTGAACCCCCGGGCGGGGGCCGCCTGTTTTTT.

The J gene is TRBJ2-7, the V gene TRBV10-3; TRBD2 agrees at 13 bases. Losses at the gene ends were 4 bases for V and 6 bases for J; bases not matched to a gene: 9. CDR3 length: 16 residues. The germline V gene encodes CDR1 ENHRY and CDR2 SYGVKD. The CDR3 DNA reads TGTGCCATCAGTGGCCCCGGACTAGCGGGAGCGGGCGAGCAGTACTTC. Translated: CAISGPGLAGAGEQYF.

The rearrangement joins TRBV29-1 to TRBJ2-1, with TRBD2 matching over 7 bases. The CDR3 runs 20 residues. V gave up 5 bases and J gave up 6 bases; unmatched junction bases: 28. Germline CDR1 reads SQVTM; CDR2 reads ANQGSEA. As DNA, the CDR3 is TGCAGCGTTCAACCGGGACTACCGGTGGCTCACGTGGATTCCCGCAATGAGCAGTTCTTC. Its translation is CSVQPGLPVAHVDSRNEQFF.

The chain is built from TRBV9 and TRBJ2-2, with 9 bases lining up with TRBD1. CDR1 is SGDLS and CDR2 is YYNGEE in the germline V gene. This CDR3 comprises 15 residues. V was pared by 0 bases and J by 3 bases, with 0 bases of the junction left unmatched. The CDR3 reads CASSVGQGDTGELFF. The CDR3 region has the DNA TGTGCCAGCAGCGTAGGACAGGGGGACACCGGGGAGCTGTTTTTT.

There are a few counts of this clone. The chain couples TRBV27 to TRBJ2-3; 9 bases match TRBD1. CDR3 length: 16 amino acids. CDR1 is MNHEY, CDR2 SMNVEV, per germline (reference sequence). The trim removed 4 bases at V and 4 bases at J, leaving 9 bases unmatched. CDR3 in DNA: TGTGCCAGCAGTTCCCCACCGGGACAGGGAGCAGATACGCAGTATTTT. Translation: CASSSPPGQGADTQYF.

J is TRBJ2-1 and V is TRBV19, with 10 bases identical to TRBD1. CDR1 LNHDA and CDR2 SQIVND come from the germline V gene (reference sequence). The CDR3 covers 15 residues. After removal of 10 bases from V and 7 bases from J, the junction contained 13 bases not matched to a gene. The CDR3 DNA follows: TGTGCCACTGGTGTATGGGACAGGGGATGGAATGAGCAGTTCTTC. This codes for CATGVWDRGWNEQFF.

CDR3 in amino acids: CASSLGTGEHNEQFF. CDR3 in DNA: TGCGCCAGCAGCTTGGGTACAGGGGAACACAATGAGCAGTTCTTC. The chain employs TRBV5-1 and TRBJ2-1; 7 bases agree with TRBD1. Germline lookup yields CDR1 SGHRS and CDR2 YFSETQ. Trimming took 0 bases from V and 5 from J; bases not matched to a gene: 5. The CDR3 runs 15 residues.

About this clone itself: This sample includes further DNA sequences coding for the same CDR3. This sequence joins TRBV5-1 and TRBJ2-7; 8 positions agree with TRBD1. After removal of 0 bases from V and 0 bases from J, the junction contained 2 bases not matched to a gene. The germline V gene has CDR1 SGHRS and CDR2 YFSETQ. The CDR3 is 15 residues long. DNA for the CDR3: TGCGCCAGCAGCTTGGGACAGGGGAGCTCCTACGAGCAGTACTTC. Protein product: CASSLGQGSSYEQYF.

The CDR3 region has the DNA TGTGCCATCAGTGATACCCGGAGCGGGAGCACAGATACGCAGTATTTT. Translation: CAISDTRSGSTDTQYF. The chain links TRBV10-3 to TRBJ2-3; a possible D gene is TRBD2 (6 bases). The CDR3 sequence is 16 residues long. Germline V lookup: CDR1 ENHRY, CDR2 SYGVKD. Trimming left V 3 bases short and J 0 bases short, with 13 bases between.

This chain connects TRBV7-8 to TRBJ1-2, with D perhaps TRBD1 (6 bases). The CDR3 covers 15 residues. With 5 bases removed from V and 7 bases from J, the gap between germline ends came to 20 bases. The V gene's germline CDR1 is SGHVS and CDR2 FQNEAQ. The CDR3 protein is CASSQRWTERAGYTF. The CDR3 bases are TGTGCCAGCAGCCAACGTTGGACAGAAAGGGCTGGCTACACCTTC.

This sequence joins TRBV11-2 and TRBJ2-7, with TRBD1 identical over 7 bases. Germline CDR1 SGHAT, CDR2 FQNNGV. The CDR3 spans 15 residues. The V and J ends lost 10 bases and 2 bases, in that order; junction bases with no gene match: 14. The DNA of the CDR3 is TGTGCCACCTCCCCCTCGGGGACAGCTCCCTACGAGCAGTACTTC. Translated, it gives CATSPSGTAPYEQYF.

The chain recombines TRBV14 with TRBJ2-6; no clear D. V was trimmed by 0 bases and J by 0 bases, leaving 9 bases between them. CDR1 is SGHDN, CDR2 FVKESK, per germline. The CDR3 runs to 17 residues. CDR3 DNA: TGTGCCAGCAGCCAAGACCCTATTTACTCTGGGGCCAACGTCCTGACTTTC. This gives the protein CASSQDPIYSGANVLTF.